This TCR beta chain comes out of a study of post-analysis software for immune sequencing data (dated by TCRdb to 2013 to 2016). Study-wide context: Recorded disease courses included relapsing-remitting, secondary progressive and progressive-relapsing multiple sclerosis, with some patients lacking subtype annotation. The patient repertoires were compared against about a dozen previously published healthy control repertoires obtained from donors aged roughly 6 to 25 years. A subset of samples was prepared in parallel using single-end sample barcoding, then pooled and co-amplified after Illumina adapter ligation.

Spanning cysteine to phenylalanine, the CDR3 consists of 17 amino acids. The CDR3 DNA has 51 bases and is translated from base 1. After removal of 6 bases from V and 0 bases from J, the junction retains 7 bases not matched to a gene. From the germline V gene (reference sequence), CDR1 is LNHDA and CDR2 is SQIVND. To prepare the library, PCR was applied. The run used an Illumina HiSeq 2500. To reduce PCR and sequencing biases, unique molecular identifiers were built into the TCR beta cDNA libraries. Roughly 0.5 million cDNA molecules were obtained per 1 to 10 million input T cells, so each molecule approximated one T cell. The same protocol used for the earlier healthy control dataset was applied to prepare and sequence the patient libraries. Samples belonging to the same batch were prepared together, multiplexed and sequenced on a shared HiSeq lane. As for the authors' bioinformatics: MIGEC handled the raw barcoded reads, throwing out single-read molecular identifier groups before consensus assembly and CDR3 extraction. VDJtools was used for post-analysis of the clonotype tables, and diversity was normalized by down-sampling every dataset to the size of the smallest sample. In repertoire overlap clustering, CDR3 amino acid sequences, but not nucleotide sequences, were matched to correct batch-related cross-sample contamination. TCRdb cleaned the public reads at Q25 with fastp, built clones with MiXCR and kept in-frame beta chains. Each entry merges the rows of one CDR3 protein and shows their most common DNA and genes. These V and J calls are TCRdb output, not the study's own analysis. The sample table lists hundreds of thousands of distinct CDR3 sequences, 59% of them with a count of one. The ten largest clones take up roughly 12% of the sample.

To demonstrate the VDJtools post-analysis software, the study profiled TCR beta repertoires from the peripheral blood of about a dozen young patients with multiple sclerosis. The multiple sclerosis patients were children and adolescents ranging in age from roughly 6 to 16 years. The investigation overall reported the following: Multiple sclerosis patients had significantly lower normalized Chao1 diversity than controls, a result that suggests substantial peripheral T-cell clonal expansion. Four or five TRBV segments, including TRBV5-6, TRBV5-1 and TRBV20-1, were significantly more frequent in patients than controls. The multiple sclerosis patient group was slightly younger than the control group. Direct clustering with F measure revealed strong co-clustering of samples prepared in the same batch, which led to a batch-effect correction.

A note on this clonotype: Its antigen has not been determined. Base qualities are not provided; no much larger clone lies one nucleotide away.

The sequence was obtained from a girl aged 2 to 10 with multiple sclerosis. The chain employs TRBV19 and TRBJ2-2; 10 bases in the junction line up with TRBD2. Input material: blood. Read as DNA, the sequence is TGTGCCAGTAGCCTGGGACTAGCGACTTCGAACACCGGGGAGCTGTTTTTT. Its translation reads: CASSLGLATSNTGELFF.